Given below is one T cell receptor (beta chain) in context. Its antigen is not identified. Donors were drawn from the approximately 120-subject validation cohort, separate from the roughly 700-subject first cohort. The data were obtained in a study of cytomegalovirus exposure and HLA in healthy donors. Turning to the study itself: The approximately 680 first-cohort repertoires and the 95 to 150 validation repertoires shared the same platform, a later analysis reported. Broader study findings: A few chains tied to CMV proved CMV antigen-specific in vitro. Reports credit the classifier with highly specific, highly sensitive diagnosis of cytomegalovirus status.

Measured with immunoSEQ multiplex PCR; TCRdb has only the in-frame clones, and not every one. The sample shows 200,000 to 250,000 clones, 88% of them seen only once. Source material: PBMCs. This receptor was taken from a woman aged 18-29 years in good health and CMV-seronegative.

This chain's CDR3 is CAGTAGNTIYF. The CDR3 nucleotides are TGTGCCGGGACAGCTGGAAACACCATATATTTT. V and J are TRBV30 and TRBJ1-3; 7 positions agree with TRBD1. After removal of 8 bases from V and 2 bases from J, the junction contained 0 bases not matched to a gene. The CDR3 contains 11 residues. CDR1 is GTSNPN and CDR2 is SVGIG in the germline V gene (reference sequence).